Described below is a single TCR beta chain sequence and its context. Its antigen is undetermined. The assay was immunoSEQ multiplex PCR, and TCRdb's table has in-frame clones only and misses some. Of more than 90,000 clones listed, roughly 91% are singletons. The ends were cut back, 5 bases at V and 3 bases at J, with 16 bases in the middle. Germline values: CDR1 SGHRS, CDR2 YFSETQ. This CDR3 spans 15 amino acids. This sample was taken from a study of PD-1 blockade in classical Hodgkin lymphoma. Broader study findings: TCR diversity in CD4+, not CD8+, cells rose significantly by C4D1.

Brentuximab vedotin exposure varied among the patients, all of whom had relapsed after autologous stem cell transplantation. The sample was peripheral blood mononuclear cells (PBMCs), taken before the second cycle of nivolumab. The source of this sequence is a human donor with classical Hodgkin lymphoma. The rearrangement links TRBV5-1 to TRBJ2-3; maybe TRBD2 (6 bases). This CDR3 is CASRRGWGETDTQYF. CDR3 nucleotides: TGCGCCAGCAGAAGGGGATGGGGGGAAACAGATACGCAGTATTTT.